This T cell receptor (beta chain) is drawn from a study of cytomegalovirus exposure and HLA in healthy donors. In regard to this clone: Its specificity is unknown.

60 Vbeta and 13 Jbeta primers were used in PCR. The repertoire was sequenced with immunoSEQ multiplex PCR; TCRdb's copy has only in-frame clones and lacks some. The table shows 200,000 to 250,000 clones, with roughly 84% occurring only once. The V and J ends lost 0 bases and 4 bases, in that order; junction bases with no gene match: 6. This CDR3 has 17 residues. Germline assignment: CDR1 SGHRS and CDR2 YFSETQ. Study outcomes and limitations: A later analysis, which compared TCR beta chains of equal frequency, found the HLA-associated ones more clonally expanded. A later analysis found that most CMV-associated TCR beta chains appeared HLA-restricted.

The chain couples TRBV5-1 to TRBJ2-7; TRBD2 agrees at 14 bases. The sequencing input was PBMCs. This clonotype originated in a man aged 50 to 60 in good health and CMV-seronegative. The CDR3 nucleotides read TGCGCCAGCAGCTTGGAAGGGACTAGCGGGAGAGGGTACGAGCAGTACTTC. It translates to CASSLEGTSGRGYEQYF.